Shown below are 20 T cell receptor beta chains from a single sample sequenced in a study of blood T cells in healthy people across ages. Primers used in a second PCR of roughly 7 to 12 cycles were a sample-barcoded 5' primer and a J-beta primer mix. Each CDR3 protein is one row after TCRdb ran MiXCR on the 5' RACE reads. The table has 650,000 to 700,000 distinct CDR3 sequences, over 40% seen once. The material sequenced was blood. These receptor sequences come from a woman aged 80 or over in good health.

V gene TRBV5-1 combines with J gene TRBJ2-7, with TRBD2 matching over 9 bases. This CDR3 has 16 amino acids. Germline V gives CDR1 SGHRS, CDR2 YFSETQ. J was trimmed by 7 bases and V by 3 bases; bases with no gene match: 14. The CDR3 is CASSSQLAGADNEQYF. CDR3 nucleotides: TGCGCCAGCAGCTCCCAACTAGCGGGCGCCGACAATGAGCAGTACTTC.

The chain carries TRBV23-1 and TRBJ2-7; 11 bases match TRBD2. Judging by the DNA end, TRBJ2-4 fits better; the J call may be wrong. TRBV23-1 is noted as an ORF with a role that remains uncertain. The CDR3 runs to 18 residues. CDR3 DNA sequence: TGCGCCAGCAGTCCCTCTACTAGCGGGAGCCATCCGAACGACATTCAGTACTTC. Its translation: CASSPSTSGSHPNDIQYF.

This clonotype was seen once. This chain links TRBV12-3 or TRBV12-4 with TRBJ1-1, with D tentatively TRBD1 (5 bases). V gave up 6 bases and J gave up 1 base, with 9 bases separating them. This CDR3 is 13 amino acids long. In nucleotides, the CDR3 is TGTGCCAGCAGGGTAGGGACGAACACTGAAGCTTTCTTT. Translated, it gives CASRVGTNTEAFF.

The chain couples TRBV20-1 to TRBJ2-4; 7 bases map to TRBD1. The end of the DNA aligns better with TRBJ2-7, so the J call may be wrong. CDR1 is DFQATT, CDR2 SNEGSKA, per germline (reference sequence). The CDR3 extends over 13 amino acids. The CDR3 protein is CSAADRLLGEQYF. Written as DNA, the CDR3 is TGCAGTGCCGCGGACAGGCTCTTGGGCGAGCAGTACTTC.

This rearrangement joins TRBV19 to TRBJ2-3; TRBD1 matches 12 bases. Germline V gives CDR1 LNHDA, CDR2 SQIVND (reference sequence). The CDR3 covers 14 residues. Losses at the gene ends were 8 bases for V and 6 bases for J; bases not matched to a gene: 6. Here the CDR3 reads CASRGTGGADTQYF. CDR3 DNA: TGTGCCAGTCGGGGGACAGGGGGCGCCGATACGCAGTATTTT.

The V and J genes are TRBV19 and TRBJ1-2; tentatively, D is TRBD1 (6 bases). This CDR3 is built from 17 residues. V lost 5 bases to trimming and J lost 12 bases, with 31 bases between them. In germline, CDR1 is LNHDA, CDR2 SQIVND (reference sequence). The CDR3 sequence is CASSRTWVNQGIEVNTF. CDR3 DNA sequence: TGTGCCAGTAGTCGTACATGGGTGAACCAGGGGATTGAAGTTAACACCTTC. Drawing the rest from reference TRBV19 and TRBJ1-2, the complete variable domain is DGGITQSPKYLFRKEGQNVTLSCEQNLNHDAMYWYRQDPGQGLRLIYYSQIVNDFQKGDIAEGYSVSREKKESFPLTVTSAQKNPTAFYLCASSRTWVNQGIEVNTFGSGTRLTVV.

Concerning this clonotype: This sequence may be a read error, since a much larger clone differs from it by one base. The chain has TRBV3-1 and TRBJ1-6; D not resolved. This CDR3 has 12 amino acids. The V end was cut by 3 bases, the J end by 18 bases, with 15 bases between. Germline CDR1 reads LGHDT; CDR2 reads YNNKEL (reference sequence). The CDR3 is CASSHAISTPHF. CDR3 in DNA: TGTGCCAGCAGCCATGCCATATCGACCCCCCACTTT.

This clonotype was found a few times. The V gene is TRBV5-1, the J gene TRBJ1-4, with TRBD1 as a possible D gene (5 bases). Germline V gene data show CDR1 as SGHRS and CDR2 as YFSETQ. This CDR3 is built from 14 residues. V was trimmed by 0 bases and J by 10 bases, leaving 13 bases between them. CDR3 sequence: CASSLDPGGGKLFF. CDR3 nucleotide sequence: TGCGCCAGCAGCTTGGACCCCGGGGGGGGAAAACTGTTTTTT. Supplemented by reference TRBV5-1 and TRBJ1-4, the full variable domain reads KAGVTQTPRYLIKTRGQQVTLSCSPISGHRSVSWYQQTPGQGLQFLFEYFSETQRNKGNFPGRFSGRQFSNSRSEMNVSTLELGDSALYLCASSLDPGGGKLFFGSGTQLSVL.

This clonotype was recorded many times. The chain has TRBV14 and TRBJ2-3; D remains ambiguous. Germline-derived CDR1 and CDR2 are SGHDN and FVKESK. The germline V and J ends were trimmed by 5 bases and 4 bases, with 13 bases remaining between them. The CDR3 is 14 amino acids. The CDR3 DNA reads TGTGCCAGCAGCGACCCCCGTTCCGCAGATACGCAGTATTTT. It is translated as CASSDPRSADTQYF.

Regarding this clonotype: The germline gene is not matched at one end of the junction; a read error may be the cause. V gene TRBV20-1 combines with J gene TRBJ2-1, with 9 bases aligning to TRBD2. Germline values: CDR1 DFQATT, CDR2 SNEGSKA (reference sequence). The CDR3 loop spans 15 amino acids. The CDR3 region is CSVTDSGSSYSEQFF. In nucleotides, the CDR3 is TGCAGTGTCACGGATAGCGGGAGCTCCTACAGTGAGCAGTTCTTC.

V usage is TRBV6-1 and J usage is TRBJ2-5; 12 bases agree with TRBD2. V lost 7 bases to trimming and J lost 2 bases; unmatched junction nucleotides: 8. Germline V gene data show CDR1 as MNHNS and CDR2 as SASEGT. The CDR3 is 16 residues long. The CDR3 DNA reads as TGTGCCAGCATAGGGAGACTAGCGGGAGCTCAAGAGACCCAGTACTTC. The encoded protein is CASIGRLAGAQETQYF.

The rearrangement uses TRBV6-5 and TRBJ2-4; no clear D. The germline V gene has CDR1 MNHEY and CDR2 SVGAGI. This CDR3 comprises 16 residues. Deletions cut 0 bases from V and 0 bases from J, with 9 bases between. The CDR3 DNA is TGTGCCAGCAGTTACTCGGAGAATCTAGCCAAAAACATTCAGTACTTC. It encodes CASSYSENLAKNIQYF.

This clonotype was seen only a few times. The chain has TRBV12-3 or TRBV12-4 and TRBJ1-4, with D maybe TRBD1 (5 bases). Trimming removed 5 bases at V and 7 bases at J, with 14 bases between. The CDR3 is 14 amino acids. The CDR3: CASSQGAMGEKLFF. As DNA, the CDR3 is TGTGCCAGCAGTCAAGGGGCCATGGGTGAAAAACTGTTTTTT.

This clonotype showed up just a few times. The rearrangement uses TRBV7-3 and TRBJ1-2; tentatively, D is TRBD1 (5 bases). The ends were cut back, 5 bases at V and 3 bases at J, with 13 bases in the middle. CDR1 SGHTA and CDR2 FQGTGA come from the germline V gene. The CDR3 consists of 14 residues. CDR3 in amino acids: CASSRRAGHYGYTF. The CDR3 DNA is TGTGCCAGCAGCCGGCGGGCAGGGCACTATGGCTACACCTTC.

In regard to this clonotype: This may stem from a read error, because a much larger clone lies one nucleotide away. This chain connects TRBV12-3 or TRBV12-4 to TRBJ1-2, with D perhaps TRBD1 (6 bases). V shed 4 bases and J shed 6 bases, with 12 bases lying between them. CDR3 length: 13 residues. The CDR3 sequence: CASSCGGPNGYTF. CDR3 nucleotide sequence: TGTGCCAGCAGTTGCGGGGGCCCCAATGGCTACACCTTC.

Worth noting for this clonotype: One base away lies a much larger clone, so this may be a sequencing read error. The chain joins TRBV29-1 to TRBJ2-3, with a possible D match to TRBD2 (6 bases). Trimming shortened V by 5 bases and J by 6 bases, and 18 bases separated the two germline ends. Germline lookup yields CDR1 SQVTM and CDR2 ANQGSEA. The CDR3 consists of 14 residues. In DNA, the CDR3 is TGCAGCGTTAGTCGAGCGGTTGGGGGGGATACGCAGTATTTT. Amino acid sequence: CSVSRAVGGDTQYF.

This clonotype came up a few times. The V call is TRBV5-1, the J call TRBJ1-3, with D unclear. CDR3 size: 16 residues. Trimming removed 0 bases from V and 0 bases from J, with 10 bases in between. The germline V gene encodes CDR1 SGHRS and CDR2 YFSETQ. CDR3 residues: CASSLGRPNSGNTIYF. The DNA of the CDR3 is TGCGCCAGCAGCTTGGGGCGGCCGAACTCTGGAAACACCATATATTTT.

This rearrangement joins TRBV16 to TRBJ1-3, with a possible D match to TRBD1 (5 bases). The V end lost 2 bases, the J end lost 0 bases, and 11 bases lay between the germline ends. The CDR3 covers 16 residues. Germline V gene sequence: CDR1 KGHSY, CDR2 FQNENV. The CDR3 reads CASSQSRGGSGNTIYF. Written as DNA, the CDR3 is TGTGCCAGCAGCCAAAGCCGGGGCGGCTCTGGAAACACCATATATTTT.

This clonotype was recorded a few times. The CDR3, as DNA: TGTGCCAGCAGCCCAGGGAGGGCTTGGGGCACAGATACGCAGTATTTT. Residues: CASSPGRAWGTDTQYF. The genes are TRBV5-6 and TRBJ2-3; TRBD2 aligns across 7 bases. The CDR3 has 16 amino acids. V shed 4 bases, J shed 1 base, and the junction held 9 bases outside the gene matches. Germline-derived CDR1 and CDR2 are SGHDT and YYEEEE.

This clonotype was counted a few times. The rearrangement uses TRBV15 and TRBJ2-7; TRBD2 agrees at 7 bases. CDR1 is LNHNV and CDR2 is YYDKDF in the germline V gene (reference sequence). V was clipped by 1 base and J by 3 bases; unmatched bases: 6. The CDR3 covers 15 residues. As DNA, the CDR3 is TGTGCCACCAGCAGAGGGGAGCGGGATAACTACGAGCAGTACTTC. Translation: CATSRGERDNYEQYF.